A single sample is the source of the 14 T cell receptor beta chains below, sequenced in a study of radiotherapy plus CTLA-4 blockade in lung cancer. The assay was immunoSEQ multiplex PCR, and TCRdb's table has in-frame clones only and misses some. Seen here are about 80,000 clones, approximately 86% observed once, and the top ten hold 0.87%. Sequences were derived from peripheral blood, sampled from a patient treated with radiotherapy plus ipilimumab. Receptors were obtained from a human donor with non-small cell lung cancer who had stable disease on radiotherapy plus ipilimumab.

V is TRBV19 and J is TRBJ2-5; D possibly corresponds to TRBD1 (6 bases). V was cut by 3 bases and J by 4 bases, with 12 bases left in between. CDR1 and CDR2 (germline): LNHDA, SQIVND (reference sequence). The CDR3 covers 14 residues. As DNA, the CDR3 is TGTGCCAGTAGTATGGACAGACGACGAGAGACCCAGTACTTC. This sequence encodes CASSMDRRRETQYF.

The chain carries TRBV30 and TRBJ2-7; D may correspond to TRBD1 or TRBD2 (6 bases each). CDR3 length equals 14 residues. V dropped 3 bases and J dropped 3 bases, with 15 bases sitting between them. Germline CDR1 is GTSNPN and CDR2 is SVGIG (reference sequence). CDR3 sequence (DNA): TGTGCCTGGAGCAGAGGCAGGGGAGGCTACGAGCAGTACTTC. This gives the protein CAWSRGRGGYEQYF. The full variable domain, rest sourced from reference TRBV30 and TRBJ2-7, is SQTIHQWPATLVQPVGSPLSLECTVEGTSNPNLYWYRQAAGRGLQLLFYSVGIGQISSEVPQNLSASRPQDRQFILSSKKLLLSDSGFYLCAWSRGRGGYEQYFGPGTRLTVT.

The chain combines TRBV27 with TRBJ2-1, with D tentatively TRBD2 (5 bases). This CDR3 is built from 14 residues. V lost 2 bases to trimming and J lost 0 bases, with 5 bases between them. From germline, CDR1 is MNHEY and CDR2 SMNVEV (reference sequence). The CDR3 bases are TGTGCCAGCAGTTTAGGGAGCTCCTACAATGAGCAGTTCTTC. Its protein product is CASSLGSSYNEQFF.

This chain connects TRBV7-2 to TRBJ1-3; D remains ambiguous. The CDR3 has 14 amino acids. V was trimmed by 2 bases and J by 1 base, leaving 6 bases between them. Germline CDR1 and CDR2: SGHTA and FQGNSA. As DNA, the CDR3 is TGTGCCAGCAGCTTACTGGGTTCTGGAAACACCATATATTTT. Protein: CASSLLGSGNTIYF.

The chain couples TRBV7-3 to TRBJ2-7, with TRBD2 matching 9 bases. V gave up 2 bases and J gave up 4 bases; unmatched junction bases: 9. Germline lookup yields CDR1 SGHTA and CDR2 FQGTGA. CDR3 length equals 16 residues. The CDR3 DNA reads as TGTGCCAGCAGCTTATATGGACTAGCGAAACTATACGAGCAGTACTTC. This codes for CASSLYGLAKLYEQYF.

The V gene is TRBV5-4, the J gene TRBJ1-1; TRBD1 aligns across 8 bases. Germline-derived CDR1 and CDR2 are SGHNT and YYREEE (reference sequence). Unmatched junction bases numbered 5, after V lost 4 bases and J lost 0 bases. The CDR3 is 15 residues long. The CDR3 DNA is TGTGCCAGCAGCGGATGGACAGGGCTGAACACTGAAGCTTTCTTT. Translation gives CASSGWTGLNTEAFF.

This clone was counted once. V gene TRBV7-2 combines with J gene TRBJ2-2; the match to TRBD2 covers 11 bases. This CDR3 comprises 16 residues. With V trimmed by 5 bases and J by 1 base, 3 bases remained unmatched. CDR1 is SGHTA, CDR2 FQGNSA, per germline. In nucleotides, the CDR3 is TGTGCCAGCAGCCCACTAGCGGGGGTGAACACCGGGGAGCTGTTTTTT. It encodes CASSPLAGVNTGELFF. The full variable domain, rest sourced from reference TRBV7-2 and TRBJ2-2, is GAGVSQSPSNKVTEKGKDVELRCDPISGHTALYWYRQSLGQGLEFLIYFQGNSAPDKSGLPSDRFSAERTGGSVSTLTIQRTQQEDSAVYLCASSPLAGVNTGELFFGEGSRLTVL.

The chain is built from TRBV10-3 and TRBJ2-6; 7 nucleotides agree with TRBD2. Germline CDR1 and CDR2: ENHRY and SYGVKD. J gave up 4 bases and V 3 bases, and 9 bases lay outside the gene matches. The CDR3 has 17 residues. The CDR3 nucleotides read TGTGCCATCAGTGATGAAGTCGCGGGAGTAGGGGCCAACGTCCTGACTTTC. The encoded protein is CAISDEVAGVGANVLTF.

The chain joins TRBV5-1 to TRBJ2-1, with D tentatively TRBD2 (6 bases). CDR1 is SGHRS and CDR2 is YFSETQ in the germline V gene. This CDR3 has 15 amino acids. V gave up 0 bases and J gave up 6 bases, with 13 bases separating them. This CDR3 reads CASSLAAGRSNEQFF. The CDR3 DNA reads as TGCGCCAGCAGCTTGGCGGCAGGGAGGAGCAATGAGCAGTTCTTC.

The chain employs TRBV11-1 and TRBJ2-7; 9 bases fit TRBD1. V lost 5 bases to trimming and J lost 5 bases; unmatched junction nucleotides: 10. Germline assignment: CDR1 SGHAT and CDR2 FQDESV (reference sequence). The CDR3 length is 15 residues. In DNA, the CDR3 is TGTGCCAGCAGCGCAGGGGGACAGGGAAAAGACGAGCAGTACTTC. This gives the protein CASSAGGQGKDEQYF.

The rearrangement uses TRBV19 and TRBJ2-6; D is unclear. Germline V gene lookup returns CDR1 LNHDA and CDR2 SQIVND (reference sequence). V lost 6 bases and J lost 0, with 9 bases in between. There are 15 residues in the CDR3. DNA for the CDR3: TGTGCCAGTAGCGCGATCAGCTCTGGGGCCAACGTCCTGACTTTC. Protein product: CASSAISSGANVLTF.

The chain recombines TRBV9 with TRBJ1-2; possibly TRBD1 for D (6 bases). Germline V gene lookup returns CDR1 SGDLS and CDR2 YYNGEE. V was clipped by 4 bases and J by 6 bases, with 13 bases between them. The CDR3 sequence is 13 residues long. CDR3 protein: CASSPGTRNGYTF. The CDR3 DNA is TGTGCCAGCAGCCCGGGGACAAGGAATGGCTACACCTTC.

CDR3 in DNA: TGTGCCTGGCTACGTGACAGGGGTATATCTGAAGCTTTCTTT. It encodes CAWLRDRGISEAFF. The chain couples TRBV30 to TRBJ1-1; 8 bases agree with TRBD1. Germline V gene data show CDR1 as GTSNPN and CDR2 as SVGIG (reference sequence). After removal of 5 bases from V and 6 bases from J, the junction contained 11 bases not matched to a gene. This CDR3 contains 14 residues.

The V gene is TRBV6-6, the J gene TRBJ1-4; maybe TRBD1 (5 bases). Germline V gives CDR1 MNHNY, CDR2 SVGAGI (reference sequence). This CDR3 contains 14 residues. V was shortened by 3 bases and J by 8 bases, with 13 bases between the two germline ends. In nucleotides, the CDR3 is TGTGCCAGCAGTTATACCAACTCAGGGGAAAAACTGTTTTTT. Translated: CASSYTNSGEKLFF.